These T cell receptor beta chains were read from a single sample in a study of cytomegalovirus exposure and HLA in healthy donors. Sequencing used immunoSEQ multiplex PCR; TCRdb keeps in-frame clones, though not all of them. The data contain approximately 110,000 clones, 13% to 15% of them singletons. The sequenced sample was PBMCs. These receptors all stem from a female donor in good health and CMV-seronegative. Each CDR3 is given with its conserved first and last residue. D genes are given only for firm matches. Not every row has a clone size; where given, it reads once, few, many or a size class.

CDR3 protein: CASSPARVVGGYNEQFF
CDR3 DNA: TGTGCCAGCAGCCCAGCGCGGGTGGTGGGAGGTTACAATGAGCAGTTCTTC
J gene: TRBJ2-1
D gene: -
clone size: -
V gene: TRBV9

CDR3 protein: CASSLAEETQYF
CDR3 DNA: TGTGCCAGCAGCCTAGCGGAAGAGACCCAGTACTTC
J gene: TRBJ2-5
D gene: TRBD2
clone size: -
V gene: TRBV5-6

CDR3 protein: CASSYSIAGEETQYF
CDR3 DNA: TGTGCCAGCAGTTACTCTATAGCGGGAGAAGAGACCCAGTACTTC
J gene: TRBJ2-5
D gene: TRBD2
clone size: -
V gene: TRBV6-5

CDR3 protein: CAWRTTSSYNEQFF
CDR3 DNA: TGTGCCTGGAGGACTACTAGCTCCTACAATGAGCAGTTCTTC
J gene: TRBJ2-1
D gene: -
clone size: few
V gene: TRBV30

CDR3 protein: CSVEYEGAGEKLFF
CDR3 DNA: TGCAGCGTTGAATATGAAGGGGCTGGGGAAAAACTGTTTTTT
J gene: TRBJ1-4
D gene: -
clone size: few
V gene: TRBV29-1

CDR3 protein: CASSGVAGAYEQYF
CDR3 DNA: TGTGCCAGCAGTGGGGTAGCGGGAGCCTACGAGCAGTACTTC
J gene: TRBJ2-7
D gene: TRBD2
clone size: few
V gene: TRBV2

CDR3 protein: CASSDPPRTGVTNQPQHF
CDR3 DNA: TGTGCCAGCAGCGACCCTCCCCGGACAGGGGTTACCAATCAGCCCCAGCATTTT
J gene: TRBJ1-5
D gene: TRBD1
clone size: -
V gene: TRBV5-6

CDR3 protein: CASSLRGQGDTQYF
CDR3 DNA: TGTGCCAGTAGTTTAAGGGGACAGGGTGATACGCAGTATTTT
J gene: TRBJ2-3
D gene: TRBD1
clone size: few
V gene: TRBV19

CDR3 protein: CAISDRQGFNQPQHF
CDR3 DNA: TGTGCCATCAGTGACCGACAGGGTTTCAATCAGCCCCAGCATTTT
J gene: TRBJ1-5
D gene: TRBD1
clone size: -
V gene: TRBV10-3

CDR3 protein: CASSLSPTGQGETQYF
CDR3 DNA: TGCGCCAGCAGCTTGAGCCCGACTGGACAAGGAGAGACCCAGTACTTC
J gene: TRBJ2-5
D gene: -
clone size: few
V gene: TRBV5-1

CDR3 protein: CASSSGTGAYEQYF
CDR3 DNA: TGCGCCAGCAGCTCCGGGACAGGAGCCTACGAGCAGTACTTC
J gene: TRBJ2-7
D gene: TRBD1
clone size: few
V gene: TRBV5-1

CDR3 protein: CASSPARVYVTEAFF
CDR3 DNA: TGCGCCAGCAGCCCGGCCAGGGTTTATGTCACTGAAGCTTTCTTT
J gene: TRBJ1-1
D gene: -
clone size: -
V gene: TRBV5-1

CDR3 protein: CASMRTSSHEQYF
CDR3 DNA: TGTGCCAGCATGAGGACTAGTTCCCACGAGCAGTACTTC
J gene: TRBJ2-7
D gene: TRBD2
clone size: -
V gene: TRBV6-1

CDR3 protein: CASSYSTSGGEETQYF
CDR3 DNA: TGTGCCAGCAGTTACTCGACTAGCGGGGGGGAAGAGACCCAGTACTTC
J gene: TRBJ2-5
D gene: TRBD2
clone size: few
V gene: TRBV6-5

CDR3 protein: CASTWDRGWNQPQHF
CDR3 DNA: TGTGCCAGTACATGGGACAGGGGCTGGAATCAGCCCCAGCATTTT
J gene: TRBJ1-5
D gene: TRBD1
clone size: -
V gene: TRBV19

CDR3 protein: CAWSLARGGEQYF
CDR3 DNA: TGTGCCTGGAGTCTAGCGAGGGGGGGCGAGCAGTACTTC
J gene: TRBJ2-7
D gene: -
clone size: -
V gene: TRBV30

CDR3 protein: CASSPGLAKTDTQYF
CDR3 DNA: TGTGCCAGCAGCCCAGGACTAGCGAAGACAGATACGCAGTATTTT
J gene: TRBJ2-3
D gene: TRBD2
clone size: few
V gene: TRBV11-2

CDR3 protein: CAWTEFGLVYTDTQYF
CDR3 DNA: TGTGCCTGGACTGAATTCGGACTAGTGTACACAGATACGCAGTATTTT
J gene: TRBJ2-3
D gene: TRBD2
clone size: few
V gene: TRBV30

CDR3 protein: CASRTEQGTDTQYF
CDR3 DNA: TGTGCCAGCAGGACAGAACAGGGGACAGATACGCAGTATTTT
J gene: TRBJ2-3
D gene: TRBD1
clone size: -
V gene: TRBV28

CDR3 protein: CASSLLGGTDTQYF
CDR3 DNA: TGTGCCAGCAGCTTACTTGGCGGGACAGATACGCAGTATTTT
J gene: TRBJ2-3
D gene: -
clone size: few
V gene: TRBV7-6

CDR3 protein: CASSQDEAVRAFF
CDR3 DNA: TGTGCCAGCAGCCAAGATGAGGCAGTGCGGGCTTTCTTT
J gene: TRBJ1-1
D gene: -
clone size: few
V gene: TRBV4-2

CDR3 protein: CASSPGLAAYEQYF
CDR3 DNA: TGTGCCAGCAGTCCGGGACTAGCCGCCTACGAGCAGTACTTC
J gene: TRBJ2-7
D gene: TRBD2
clone size: -
V gene: TRBV27

CDR3 protein: CASRTSGHNEQFF
CDR3 DNA: TGTGCCAGCCGGACTAGCGGCCACAATGAGCAGTTCTTC
J gene: TRBJ2-1
D gene: TRBD2
clone size: -
V gene: TRBV27

CDR3 protein: CASSQDLYEQYF
CDR3 DNA: TGTGCCAGCAGCCAAGATCTCTACGAGCAGTACTTC
J gene: TRBJ2-7
D gene: -
clone size: few
V gene: TRBV4-2

CDR3 protein: CASSRDRGQETQYF
CDR3 DNA: TGTGCCAGCAGCAGGGACAGGGGGCAAGAGACCCAGTACTTC
J gene: TRBJ2-5
D gene: TRBD1
clone size: -
V gene: TRBV27

CDR3 protein: CASSSTVNNQPQHF
CDR3 DNA: TGTGCCAGCAGCTCGACAGTAAACAATCAGCCCCAGCATTTT
J gene: TRBJ1-5
D gene: -
clone size: few
V gene: TRBV7-2

CDR3 protein: CASSVPSGSSTDTQYF
CDR3 DNA: TGTGCCAGCAGCGTACCCAGCGGGTCATCCACAGATACGCAGTATTTT
J gene: TRBJ2-3
D gene: -
clone size: -
V gene: TRBV9